Listed here is a single T cell receptor beta chain. Its target antigen remains unknown. No much larger clone is present one base from it, and per-base qualities are unavailable. The CDR3, from cysteine to phenylalanine, totals 14 residues. Solely the CDR3 DNA is kept, with 42 bases framed from the first base. Reading the germline V gene gives CDR1 SGHVS and CDR2 FQNEAQ. Germline trimming amounts to 2 bases on V and 8 bases on J, with 7 as the count of junction bases outside the gene matches. The collaborating institutions used their own protocols to collect whole blood in K2EDTA tubes. Collaborator samples were shipped for TCRbeta analysis as frozen whole blood, isolated PBMCs, or DNA extracted from either sample type. This record comes from a study of blood T cell repertoires in COVID-19 (TCRdb year 2020). Looking at the study overall: Samples covering the acute and convalescent phases of COVID-19 were provided by collaborators in the United States, Italy and Spain. The prospective study material was composed of cDNA or gDNA derived from T cells, B-cell-depleted T cells, or PBMCs. Deeply sampled blood TCRbeta repertoires from subjects exposed to, actively infected with, or recovered from COVID-19 were included in the dataset. A freely available public database, intended as a resource for researchers studying the immune response to SARS-CoV-2, is where the repertoires were released. Samples came from the ongoing ImmuneRACE study (first 160 participants) plus 1,254 subjects from 6 global collaborators. A de-identified subject ID, COVID-19 status, age in years and sex were almost always included in the sample metadata. Where HLA class I and class II types were available, the types were taken from metadata supplied by the sample provider, not from assay-based typing.

TCRbeta CDR3 regions were amplified from genomic DNA using the immunoSEQ Assay, a bias-controlled multiplex PCR. As for the authors' bioinformatics: The number of nucleated cells in each sample was estimated from the amplification of reference gene primers within the assay. To quantify the absolute abundance of each unique TCRbeta CDR3 rearrangement, sequence reads were collapsed and filtered. For each sample, productive Simpson clonality was calculated by taking the square root of Simpson's diversity index across productive rearrangements. TCRdb obtained this table from immuneACCESS and retained in-frame rearrangements with V and J assigned. These tables miss some clones; where compared with another copy, unresolved V genes account for less than half of the shortfall, and the remainder is unexplained. V and J calls and clone size come straight from that table; D and trimming were deduced from the DNA. The sample contains some 250,000 clones, about 70% of them found a single time. The top ten constitute more than 2.5% of the sample.

The research as a whole found: How much clinical and demographic metadata was included differed by source and by participant, and the metadata was provided uncurated.

The clonotype was recovered from a woman of 80 years or more with acute or convalescent COVID-19. The chain couples TRBV7-8 to TRBJ1-2, with 8 middle bases fitting TRBD1. The sample comprised peripheral blood. In nucleotide form, the sequence is TGTGCCAGCAGCTTACAGGGGGCCCGCGGGGGCTACACCTTC. It encodes CASSLQGARGGYTF.